The rows below give T cell receptor beta chains drawn from one sample of a study of CD8+ T cells in alopecia areata. Clones were sequenced by immunoSEQ multiplex PCR, and TCRdb holds only the in-frame ones, with some missing. Here the sample spans about 100,000 clones, 84% being singletons. The sequencing here drew on CD8+ T cells sorted from blood, taken at week 24, from a patient treated with tofacitinib. The receptors shown here come from a human donor with alopecia areata. Each CDR3 is given with its conserved first and last residue. Rows may omit the clone size; those that give it use once, few, many or a size class.

>TRBV6-5|.|TRBJ2-7
CASRPDSSYEQYF
>TRBV7-2|once|TRBJ2-3
CASSLFTDTQYF
>TRBV19|.|TRBJ1-1
CASQDRGLMNTEAFF
>TRBV30|.|TRBJ2-3
CACSTGTASTDTQYF
>TRBV12-5|.|TRBJ1-5
CASDPQGVSNQPQHF
>TRBV27|.|TRBJ2-7
CASSPGQGDVSYEQYF
>TRBV14|few|TRBJ2-3
CASSQTGTALDTQYF
>TRBV11-3|.|TRBJ2-5
CASSSYRSGAGETQYF
>TRBV7-6|.|TRBJ2-7
CASSPSGNSYEQYF
>TRBV30|.|TRBJ2-5
CAWSEDPRGPQETQYF
>TRBV4-1|.|TRBJ1-1
CASSPSTEAFF
>TRBV7-3|.|TRBJ2-3
CASSPLAGSTDTQYF
>TRBV5-4|few|TRBJ2-7
CASSLDAGGNEQYF
>TRBV4-2|.|TRBJ2-7
CASSQEGKPYEQYF
>TRBV23-1|.|TRBJ2-4
CAREKGQIAKNIQYF
>TRBV5-1|.|TRBJ2-5
CASSGGGTMETQYF
>TRBV10-3|.|TRBJ2-7
CATRQGNYEQYF
>TRBV15|.|TRBJ2-1
CATGTRTNEQFF
>TRBV7-2|few|TRBJ2-2
CASSQGGVAGELFF
>TRBV18|.|TRBJ2-7
CASSAPRGARAYEQYF
>TRBV5-6|.|TRBJ2-2
CASSPRGTTQNTGELFF
>TRBV19|.|TRBJ1-5
CASTRYRGGAEPQHF
>TRBV7-6|.|TRBJ2-1
CASSLSNEQFF
>TRBV4-1|.|TRBJ2-5
CASSPPTAGEETQYF
>TRBV18|.|TRBJ2-7
CASSNLRDSSYEQYF
>TRBV6-5|.|TRBJ2-1
CASSSQPQGGKQFF
>TRBV4-3|.|TRBJ1-1
CASSQDQGSTEAFF
>TRBV10-3|.|TRBJ1-1
CAISARADRTEAFF
>TRBV27|.|TRBJ2-6
CASSPRGGANVLTF
>TRBV29-1|.|TRBJ1-2
CSVEDRDRGYGYTF
>TRBV29-1|.|TRBJ2-3
CSVDSRGSHRGTQYF
>TRBV6-6|.|TRBJ2-1
CASSWGWANEQFF
>TRBV29-1|.|TRBJ2-7
CSVEDGTGGDYEQYF
>TRBV27|.|TRBJ1-1
CASSLGRNTEAFF
>TRBV7-8|.|TRBJ2-3
CASSLGTDTQYF
>TRBV29-1|once|TRBJ2-1
CSVEDWAGDSYNEQFF
>TRBV7-9|.|TRBJ2-1
CASSFQEKQFF
>TRBV4-1|.|TRBJ2-7
CASSEGRGSSYEQYF
>TRBV5-6|.|TRBJ2-7
CASSFPGATGITYEQYF
>TRBV5-1|.|TRBJ1-1
CASSLGWGIGAFF
>TRBV7-6|.|TRBJ2-3
CASSPASGDTQYF
>TRBV6-5|.|TRBJ2-7
CASSSPGGEQYF
>TRBV4-1|.|TRBJ1-4
CASSQEPRVNEKLFF
>TRBV29-1|.|TRBJ2-3
CSGRGGTDTQYF
>TRBV5-6|.|TRBJ2-1
CASSLLVASEVNEQFF
>TRBV7-9|.|TRBJ2-7
CASSPPRGTYEQYF
>TRBV29-1|.|TRBJ2-7
CSVEWAGGAYEQYF
>TRBV5-5|.|TRBJ2-7
CASESGDSYEQYF